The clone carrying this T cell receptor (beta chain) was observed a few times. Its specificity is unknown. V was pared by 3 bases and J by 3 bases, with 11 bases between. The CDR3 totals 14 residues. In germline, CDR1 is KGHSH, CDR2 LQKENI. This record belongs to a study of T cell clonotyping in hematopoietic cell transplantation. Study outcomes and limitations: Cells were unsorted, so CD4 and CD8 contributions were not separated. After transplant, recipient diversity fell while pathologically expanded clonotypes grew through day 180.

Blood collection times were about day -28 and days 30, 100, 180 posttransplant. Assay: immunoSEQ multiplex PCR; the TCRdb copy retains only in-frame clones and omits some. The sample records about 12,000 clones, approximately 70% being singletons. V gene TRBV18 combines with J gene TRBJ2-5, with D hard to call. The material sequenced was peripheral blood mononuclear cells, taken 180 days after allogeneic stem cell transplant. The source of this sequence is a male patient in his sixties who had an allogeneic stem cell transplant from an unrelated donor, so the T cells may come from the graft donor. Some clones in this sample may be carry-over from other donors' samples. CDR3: CASSPTNGEETQYF. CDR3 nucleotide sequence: TGTGCCAGCTCACCGACCAATGGAGAAGAGACCCAGTACTTC.